This entry describes one T cell receptor (beta chain). The data were obtained in a study of cytomegalovirus exposure and HLA in healthy donors. Primers for the PCR totalled 60 Vbeta and 13 Jbeta. Some clones are missing from TCRdb's copy, which holds only in-frame ones; the method was immunoSEQ multiplex PCR. The sample contains some 99,000 clones, approximately 79% of which appear only once. What was sequenced was PBMCs. This clonotype was sampled from a male donor in good health and CMV-seronegative.

As DNA, the CDR3 is TGTGCCAGCAGACCGGGGGGCAATCAGCCCCAGCATTTT. This sequence encodes CASRPGGNQPQHF. The chain combines TRBV28 with TRBJ1-5, with a weak D call TRBD1 (5 bases). This CDR3 is built from 13 residues. The germline V gene has CDR1 MDHEN and CDR2 SYDVKM. V shed 6 bases and J shed 2 bases, with 8 bases lying between them.